This T cell receptor (beta chain) appears in the sequencing data of a study of STAT5B mutations in CD4+ large granular lymphocyte leukemia. Looked up from germline, CDR1 is GTSNPN and CDR2 is SVGIG (reference sequence). The CDR3 is made up of 15 amino acids. With 2 bases removed from V and 1 base from J, the gap between germline ends came to 14 bases. Findings and caveats of the study: Without putative leukemic clones, patient CD4-sorted repertoires remained more clonal than healthy CD4+ repertoires.

Authors' methods: A productive frequency of 2.59 x 10-5 was the lowest detectable. Here immunoSEQ multiplex PCR was the method, and the copy in TCRdb shows in-frame clones only, minus some. V, J and clone size are those of that table, while D and trimming were read from the DNA. The sample yields some 40,000 clones, approximately 85% seen once. Details on this clone: Antigen specificity is unknown.

The sequenced sample consisted of CD4+ T cells from blood buffy coats. The rearrangement links TRBV30 to TRBJ1-1, with D uncertain. The sequence came from a human donor in good health. This chain's CDR3 is CAWSIQQWRNTEAFF. The DNA of the CDR3 is TGTGCCTGGAGTATCCAACAGTGGAGGAACACTGAAGCTTTCTTT.